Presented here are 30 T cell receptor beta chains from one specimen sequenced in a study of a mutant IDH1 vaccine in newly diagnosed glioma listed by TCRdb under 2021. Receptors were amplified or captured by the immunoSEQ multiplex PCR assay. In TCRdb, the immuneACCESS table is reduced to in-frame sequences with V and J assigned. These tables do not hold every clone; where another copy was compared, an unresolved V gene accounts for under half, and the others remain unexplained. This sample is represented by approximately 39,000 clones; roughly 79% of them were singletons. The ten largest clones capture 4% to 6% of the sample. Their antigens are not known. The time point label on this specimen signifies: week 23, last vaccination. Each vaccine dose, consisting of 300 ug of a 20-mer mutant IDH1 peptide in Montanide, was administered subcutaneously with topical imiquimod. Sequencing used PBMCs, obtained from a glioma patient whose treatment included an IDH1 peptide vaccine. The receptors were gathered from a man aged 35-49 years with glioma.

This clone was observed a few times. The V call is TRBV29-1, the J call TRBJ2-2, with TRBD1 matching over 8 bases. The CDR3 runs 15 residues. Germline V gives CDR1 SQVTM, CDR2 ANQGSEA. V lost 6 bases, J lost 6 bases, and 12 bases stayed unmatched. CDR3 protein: CSVAPGTGAAGELFF. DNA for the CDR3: TGCAGCGTGGCACCCGGGACAGGTGCCGCCGGGGAGCTGTTTTTT.

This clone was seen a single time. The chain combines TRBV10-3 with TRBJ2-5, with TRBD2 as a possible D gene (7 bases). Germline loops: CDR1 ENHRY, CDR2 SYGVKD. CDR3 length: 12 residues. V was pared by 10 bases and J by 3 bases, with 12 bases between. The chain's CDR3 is CATRGAEETQYF. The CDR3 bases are TGTGCCACCCGGGGGGCTGAAGAGACCCAGTACTTC.

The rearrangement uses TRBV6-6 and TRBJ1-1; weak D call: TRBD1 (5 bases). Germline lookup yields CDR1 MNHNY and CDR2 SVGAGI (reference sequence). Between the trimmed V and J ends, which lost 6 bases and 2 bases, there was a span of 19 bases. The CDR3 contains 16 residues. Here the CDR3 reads CASRTASGGGNTEAFF. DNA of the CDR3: TGTGCCAGCAGAACAGCTTCGGGGGGGGGAAACACTGAAGCTTTCTTT.

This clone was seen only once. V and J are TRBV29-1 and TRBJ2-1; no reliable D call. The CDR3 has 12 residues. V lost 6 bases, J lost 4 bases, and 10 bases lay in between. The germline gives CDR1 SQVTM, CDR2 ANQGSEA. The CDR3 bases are TGCAGCGTGCTACCGAATTACAATGAGCAGTTCTTC. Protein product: CSVLPNYNEQFF.

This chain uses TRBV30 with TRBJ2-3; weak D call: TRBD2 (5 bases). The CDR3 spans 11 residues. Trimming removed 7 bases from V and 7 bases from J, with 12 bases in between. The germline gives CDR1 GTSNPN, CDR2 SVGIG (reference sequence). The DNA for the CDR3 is TGTGCCTTCCGCCCGGGGAATACGCAGTATTTT. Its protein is CAFRPGNTQYF. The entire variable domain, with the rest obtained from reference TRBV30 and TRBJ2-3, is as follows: SQTIHQWPATLVQPVGSPLSLECTVEGTSNPNLYWYRQAAGRGLQLLFYSVGIGQISSEVPQNLSASRPQDRQFILSSKKLLLSDSGFYLCAFRPGNTQYFGPGTRLTVL.

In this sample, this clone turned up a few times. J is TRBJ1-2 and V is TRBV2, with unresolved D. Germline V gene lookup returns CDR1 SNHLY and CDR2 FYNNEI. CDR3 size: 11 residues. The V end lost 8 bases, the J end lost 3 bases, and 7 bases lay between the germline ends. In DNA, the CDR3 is TGTGCCAGCGTACAAGACTATGGCTACACCTTC. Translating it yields CASVQDYGYTF.

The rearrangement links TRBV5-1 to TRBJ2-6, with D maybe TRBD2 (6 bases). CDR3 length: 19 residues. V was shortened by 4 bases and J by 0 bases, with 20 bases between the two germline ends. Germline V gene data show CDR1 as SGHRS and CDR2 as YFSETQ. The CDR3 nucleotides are TGCGCCAGCAGCCATTCTTCGGCGGGGATCTTCTCTGGGGCCAACGTCCTGACTTTC. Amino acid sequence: CASSHSSAGIFSGANVLTF.

CDR3 residues: CAISERTGGAYEQYF. The CDR3 DNA reads TGTGCCATCAGTGAGAGGACAGGGGGCGCATACGAGCAGTACTTC. The chain is built from TRBV10-3 and TRBJ2-7; 11 nucleotides match TRBD1. The CDR3 contains 15 residues. Germline lookup yields CDR1 ENHRY and CDR2 SYGVKD. J was trimmed by 4 bases and V by 2 bases; bases with no gene match: 4.

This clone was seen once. CDR3 coding DNA: TGCAGCGTTGAAGAGGGACTAGTGGGAGATACGCAGTATTTT. The encoded protein is CSVEEGLVGDTQYF. This chain links TRBV29-1 with TRBJ2-3; 8 nucleotides align to TRBD2. The CDR3 has 14 residues. Trimming removed 0 bases from V and 5 bases from J; junction bases left unmatched: 4. Germline CDR1 is SQVTM and CDR2 is ANQGSEA.

In nucleotides, the CDR3 is TGTGCCAGCAGTGCGGACTCCAATCAGCCCCAGCATTTT. Translating gives CASSADSNQPQHF. This chain links TRBV2 with TRBJ1-5; D ambiguous. Per the germline V gene, CDR1 is SNHLY and CDR2 is FYNNEI. This CDR3 spans 13 amino acids. The V end was cut by 4 bases, the J end by 3 bases, with 7 bases between.

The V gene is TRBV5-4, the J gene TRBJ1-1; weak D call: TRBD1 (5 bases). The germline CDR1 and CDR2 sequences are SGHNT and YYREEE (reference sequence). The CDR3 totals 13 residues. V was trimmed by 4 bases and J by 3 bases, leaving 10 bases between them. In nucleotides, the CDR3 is TGTGCCAGCAGCATGGGGGGGGACACTGAAGCTTTCTTT. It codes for CASSMGGDTEAFF.

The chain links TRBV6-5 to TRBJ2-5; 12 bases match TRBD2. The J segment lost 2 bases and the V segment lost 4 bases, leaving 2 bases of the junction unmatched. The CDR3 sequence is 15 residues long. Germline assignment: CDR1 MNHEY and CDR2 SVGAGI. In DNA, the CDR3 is TGTGCCAGCAGTTCTAGCGGGGGGGCTCAAGAGACCCAGTACTTC. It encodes CASSSSGGAQETQYF.

CDR3 sequence: CAWRRIGAATGSHEQYF. The CDR3 region has the DNA TGTGCCTGGCGCCGAATCGGAGCTGCGACAGGGAGCCACGAGCAGTACTTC. This chain links TRBV30 with TRBJ2-7; TRBD1 matches 7 bases. The trim removed 5 bases at V and 5 bases at J, leaving 21 bases unmatched. CDR3 length: 17 amino acids. Germline CDR1 reads GTSNPN; CDR2 reads SVGIG (reference sequence).

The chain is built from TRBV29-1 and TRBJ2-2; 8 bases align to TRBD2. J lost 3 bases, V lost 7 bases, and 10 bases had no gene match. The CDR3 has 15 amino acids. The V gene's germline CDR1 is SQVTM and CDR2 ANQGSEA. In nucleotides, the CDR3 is TGCAGCGCTAGAGAGCGGGAGTTAGACACCGGGGAGCTGTTTTTT. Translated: CSARERELDTGELFF.

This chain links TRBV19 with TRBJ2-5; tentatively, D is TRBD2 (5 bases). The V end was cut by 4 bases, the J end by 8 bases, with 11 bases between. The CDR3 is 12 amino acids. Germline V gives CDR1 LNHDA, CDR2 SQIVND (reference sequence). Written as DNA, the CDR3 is TGTGCCAGTAGTACCCCCGGAGGAACCCAGTACTTC. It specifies CASSTPGGTQYF.

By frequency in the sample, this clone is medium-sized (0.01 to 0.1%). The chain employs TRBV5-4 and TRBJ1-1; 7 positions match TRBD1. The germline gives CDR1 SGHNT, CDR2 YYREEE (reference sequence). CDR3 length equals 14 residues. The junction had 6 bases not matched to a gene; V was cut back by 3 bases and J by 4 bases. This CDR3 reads CASSSGQDGTEAFF. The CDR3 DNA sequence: TGTGCCAGCAGCTCCGGACAGGATGGCACTGAAGCTTTCTTT.

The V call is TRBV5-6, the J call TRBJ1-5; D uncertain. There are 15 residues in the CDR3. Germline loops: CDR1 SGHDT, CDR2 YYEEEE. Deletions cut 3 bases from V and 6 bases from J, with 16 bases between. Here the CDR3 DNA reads TGTGCCAGCAGCTCTACCCCTCCAGGAATTCAGCCCCAGCATTTT. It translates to CASSSTPPGIQPQHF.

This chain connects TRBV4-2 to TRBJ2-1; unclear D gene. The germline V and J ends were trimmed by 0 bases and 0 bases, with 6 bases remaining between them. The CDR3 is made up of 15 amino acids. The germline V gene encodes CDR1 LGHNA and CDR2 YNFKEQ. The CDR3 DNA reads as TGTGCCAGCAGCCAAGATCGCGGCTCCTACAATGAGCAGTTCTTC. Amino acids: CASSQDRGSYNEQFF.

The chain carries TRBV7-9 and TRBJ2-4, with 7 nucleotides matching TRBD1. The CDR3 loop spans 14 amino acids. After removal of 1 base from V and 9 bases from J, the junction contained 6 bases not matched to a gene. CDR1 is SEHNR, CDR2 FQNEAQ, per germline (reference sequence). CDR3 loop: CASSLVDRASIQYF. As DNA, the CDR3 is TGTGCCAGCAGCTTAGTCGACAGGGCAAGCATTCAGTACTTC.

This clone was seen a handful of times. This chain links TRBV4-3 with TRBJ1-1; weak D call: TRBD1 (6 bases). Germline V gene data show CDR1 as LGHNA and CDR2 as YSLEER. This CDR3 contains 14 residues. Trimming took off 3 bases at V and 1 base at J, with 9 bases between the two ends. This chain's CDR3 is CASSHLGANTEAFF. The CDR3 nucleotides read TGCGCCAGCAGCCACCTGGGGGCGAACACTGAAGCTTTCTTT.

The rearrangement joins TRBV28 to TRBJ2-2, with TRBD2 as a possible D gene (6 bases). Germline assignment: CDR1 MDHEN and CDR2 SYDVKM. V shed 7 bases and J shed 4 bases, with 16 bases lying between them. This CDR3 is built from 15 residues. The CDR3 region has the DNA TGTGCCAGCACCTTTAGCGGAAAGTTCACCGGGGAGCTGTTTTTT. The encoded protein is CASTFSGKFTGELFF.

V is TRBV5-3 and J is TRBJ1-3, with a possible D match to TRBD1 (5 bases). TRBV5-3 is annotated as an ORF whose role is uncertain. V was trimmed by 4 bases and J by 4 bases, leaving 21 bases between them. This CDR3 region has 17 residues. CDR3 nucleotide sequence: TGTGCCAGAAGCCCCCACCCCCAGGGTTTGACGGGAAACACCATATATTTT. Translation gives CARSPHPQGLTGNTIYF.

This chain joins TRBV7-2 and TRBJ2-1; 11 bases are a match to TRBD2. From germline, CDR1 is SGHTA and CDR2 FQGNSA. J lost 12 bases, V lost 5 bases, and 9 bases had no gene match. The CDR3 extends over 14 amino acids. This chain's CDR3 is CASSGVAGGNRQFF. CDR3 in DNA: TGTGCCAGCAGCGGGGTAGCGGGAGGGAATAGGCAGTTCTTC.

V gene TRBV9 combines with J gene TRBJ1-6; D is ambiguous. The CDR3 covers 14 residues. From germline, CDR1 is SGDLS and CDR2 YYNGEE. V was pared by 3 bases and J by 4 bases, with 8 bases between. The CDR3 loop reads CASSGTLYNSPLHF. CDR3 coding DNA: TGTGCCAGCAGCGGGACCCTTTATAATTCACCCCTCCACTTT.

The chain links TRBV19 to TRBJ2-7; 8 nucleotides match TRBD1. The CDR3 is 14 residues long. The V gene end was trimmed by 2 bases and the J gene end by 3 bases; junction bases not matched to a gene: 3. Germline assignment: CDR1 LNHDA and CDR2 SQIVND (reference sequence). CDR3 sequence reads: CASSIQGAVYEQYF. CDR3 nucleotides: TGTGCCAGTAGTATACAGGGGGCGGTCTACGAGCAGTACTTC.

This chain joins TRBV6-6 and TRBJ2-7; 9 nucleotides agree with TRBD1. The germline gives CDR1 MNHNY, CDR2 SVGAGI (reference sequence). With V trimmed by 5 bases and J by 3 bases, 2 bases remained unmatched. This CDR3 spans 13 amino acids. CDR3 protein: CASSRGQGYEQYF. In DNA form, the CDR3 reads TGTGCCAGCAGTCGGGGACAGGGCTACGAGCAGTACTTC.

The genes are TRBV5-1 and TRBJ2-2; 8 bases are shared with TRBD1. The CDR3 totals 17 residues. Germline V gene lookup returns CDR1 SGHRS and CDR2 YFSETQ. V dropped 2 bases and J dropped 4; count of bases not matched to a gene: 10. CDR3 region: CASSFPTTGEGTGELFF. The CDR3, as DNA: TGCGCCAGCAGCTTCCCCACGACAGGGGAAGGCACCGGGGAGCTGTTTTTT.

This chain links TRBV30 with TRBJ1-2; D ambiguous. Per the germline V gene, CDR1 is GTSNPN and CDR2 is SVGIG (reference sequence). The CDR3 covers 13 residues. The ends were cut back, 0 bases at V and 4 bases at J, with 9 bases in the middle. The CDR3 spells CAWSVTPGYGYTF. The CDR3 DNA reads TGTGCCTGGAGTGTAACCCCGGGCTATGGCTACACCTTC.

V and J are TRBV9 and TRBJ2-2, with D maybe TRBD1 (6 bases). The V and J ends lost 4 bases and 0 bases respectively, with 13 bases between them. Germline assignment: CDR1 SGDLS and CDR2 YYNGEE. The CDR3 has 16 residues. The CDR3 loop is CASSPGAASNTGELFF. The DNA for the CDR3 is TGTGCCAGCAGCCCAGGGGCGGCCTCGAACACCGGGGAGCTGTTTTTT.

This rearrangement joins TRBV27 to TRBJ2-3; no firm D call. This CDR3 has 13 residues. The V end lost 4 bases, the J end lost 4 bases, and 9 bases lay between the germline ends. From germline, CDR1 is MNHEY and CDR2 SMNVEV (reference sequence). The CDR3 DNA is TGTGCCAGCAGTTCCCCAAGGGCAGATACGCAGTATTTT. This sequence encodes CASSSPRADTQYF.